This is a list of T cell receptor beta chains from one sample in a study of shared clonotypes between healthy human individuals. The method was immunoSEQ multiplex PCR; TCRdb's version includes in-frame clones alone and lacks a portion of them. Of fewer than 3 million clones listed, 85% to 95% are singletons. The sample was naive CD4+ T cells from PBMCs. The receptor source for this set is a man aged 18 to 35 in good health. Some clones in this sample may be carry-over from other donors' samples. CDR3s include the opening cysteine and the closing phenylalanine or tryptophan. D genes are given only for firm matches. Size tells how often a clone was seen (once, few, many) or the class of an expanded clone, and some rows leave it out.

d_call,v_call,clone_size,j_call,cdr3_nt,cdr3_aa
.,TRBV9,.,TRBJ2-1,TGTGCCAGCAGCCCCGTTTCGGGGGTTTACAATGAGCAGTTCTTC,CASSPVSGVYNEQFF
.,TRBV5-1,.,TRBJ2-5,TGCGCCAGCAGCTTGGCTGTGGGGGAGACCCAGTACTTC,CASSLAVGETQYF
.,TRBV28,.,TRBJ1-5,TGTGCCAGCAGCTCTAAGGGGATGCCCCAGCATTTT,CASSSKGMPQHF
.,TRBV29-1,.,TRBJ2-7,TGCAGCGTCAGAGGGGCCTACGAGCAGTACTTC,CSVRGAYEQYF
.,TRBV6-5,.,TRBJ1-5,TGTGCCAGCAGTTACTCGCGGCCAGTCAATCAGCCCCAGCATTTT,CASSYSRPVNQPQHF
.,TRBV18,.,TRBJ2-1,TGTGCCAGCTCACTTAGGGCTAGCGAAGGTGAGCAGTTCTTC,CASSLRASEGEQFF
.,TRBV7-2,once,TRBJ2-7,TGTGCCAGCAGCAGTAGTCCCTCCTCCTACGAGCAGTACTTC,CASSSSPSSYEQYF
.,TRBV29-1,.,TRBJ2-7,TGCAGCGTTGGCGCAGGGGCCCCCCGCGAGCAGTACTTC,CSVGAGAPREQYF
TRBD1,TRBV28,.,TRBJ2-7,TGTGCCAGCGGGACAGGGCCTATCTACGAGCAGTACTTC,CASGTGPIYEQYF
.,TRBV6-5,.,TRBJ2-3,TGTGCCAGCAGCCCTGTGGTCGATAGGCCAGATACGCAGTATTTT,CASSPVVDRPDTQYF
.,TRBV14,.,TRBJ1-1,TGTGCCAGCAGCCCTCCCGGAACAGGCCCCGCTAACACTGAAGCTTTCTTT,CASSPPGTGPANTEAFF
TRBD2,TRBV2,.,TRBJ2-1,TGTGCCAGCAGTGCGCTAGCGGGAGGGGTCAATGAGCAGTTCTTC,CASSALAGGVNEQFF
.,TRBV19,once,TRBJ2-2,TGTGCCAGTAGTACGGGACCTCGGAGGGACACCGGGGAGCTGTTTTTT,CASSTGPRRDTGELFF
TRBD1,TRBV18,.,TRBJ2-3,TGTGCCAGCTCACCTCTTCCCCCAGGGGGCGAATACACAGATACGCAGTATTTT,CASSPLPPGGEYTDTQYF
.,TRBV2,.,TRBJ2-5,TGTGCCAGCAGCGAAGACCGGACAGTTGAGACCCAGTACTTC,CASSEDRTVETQYF
.,TRBV4-1,.,TRBJ1-1,TGCGCCAGCAGCCAAGAAGGGGGGACGGCTGAAGCTTTCTTT,CASSQEGGTAEAFF
TRBD1,TRBV27,.,TRBJ2-5,TGTGCCAGCGGCTCGACAGGGGGATCCGGGACCCAGTACTTC,CASGSTGGSGTQYF
.,TRBV5-4,.,TRBJ2-1,TGTGCCAGCATCGCCCGGGGCGGCGTCTCCTACAATGAGCAGTTCTTC,CASIARGGVSYNEQFF
.,TRBV4-1,few,TRBJ1-2,TGCGCCAGCAGCCTACGGGGGGCGGATGGCTACACCTTC,CASSLRGADGYTF
.,TRBV28,.,TRBJ2-2,TGTGCCAGCAGTTTCTTGGCCACCGGGGAGCTGTTTTTT,CASSFLATGELFF
.,TRBV15,once,TRBJ1-1,TGTGCCACCAGCAGAGGGGGTCCTGAAGCTTTCTTT,CATSRGGPEAFF
.,TRBV28,.,TRBJ1-4,TGTGCCAGCAGCCCCCTAGGGAGTAAGGAAAAACTGTTTTTT,CASSPLGSKEKLFF
.,TRBV6-1,.,TRBJ1-3,TGTGCCAGCAGTGAAAGGGGGACGGCCTCTGGAAACACCATATATTTT,CASSERGTASGNTIYF
.,TRBV10-3,.,TRBJ1-1,TGTGCCATCAGGGTGACGGGACTTATCAACACTGAAGCTTTCTTT,CAIRVTGLINTEAFF
.,TRBV20-1,.,TRBJ2-2,TGCAGTGCAAGAGACACCGGGGAGCTGTTTTTT,CSARDTGELFF
TRBD2,TRBV5-1,.,TRBJ2-5,TGCGCCAGCAGCTTGGGAGGGAGGGGAGAAGAGACCCAGTACTTC,CASSLGGRGEETQYF
TRBD1,TRBV20-1,few,TRBJ1-1,TGCAGTGCTAGGTGGAGACAGGGGGCTTTCTTT,CSARWRQGAFF